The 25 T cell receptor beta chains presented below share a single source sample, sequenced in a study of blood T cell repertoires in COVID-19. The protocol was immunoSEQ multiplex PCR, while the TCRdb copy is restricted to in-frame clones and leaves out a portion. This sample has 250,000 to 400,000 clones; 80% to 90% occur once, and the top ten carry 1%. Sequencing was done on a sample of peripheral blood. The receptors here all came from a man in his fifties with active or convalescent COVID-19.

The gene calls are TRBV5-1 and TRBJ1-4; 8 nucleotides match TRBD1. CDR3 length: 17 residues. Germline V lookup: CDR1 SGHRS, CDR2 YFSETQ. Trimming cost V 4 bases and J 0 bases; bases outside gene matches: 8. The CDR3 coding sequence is TGCGCCAGCAGCCTGGGGGGACAGGCCGCAACTAATGAAAAACTGTTTTTT. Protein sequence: CASSLGGQAATNEKLFF.

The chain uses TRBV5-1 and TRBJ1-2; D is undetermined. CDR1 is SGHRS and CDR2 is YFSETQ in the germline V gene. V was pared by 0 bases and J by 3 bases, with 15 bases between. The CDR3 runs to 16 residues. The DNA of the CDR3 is TGCGCCAGCAGCTTGGAGGGCGGACCCGGGGACTATGGCTACACCTTC. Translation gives CASSLEGGPGDYGYTF. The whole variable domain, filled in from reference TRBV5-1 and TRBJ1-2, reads KAGVTQTPRYLIKTRGQQVTLSCSPISGHRSVSWYQQTPGQGLQFLFEYFSETQRNKGNFPGRFSGRQFSNSRSEMNVSTLELGDSALYLCASSLEGGPGDYGYTFGSGTRLTVV.

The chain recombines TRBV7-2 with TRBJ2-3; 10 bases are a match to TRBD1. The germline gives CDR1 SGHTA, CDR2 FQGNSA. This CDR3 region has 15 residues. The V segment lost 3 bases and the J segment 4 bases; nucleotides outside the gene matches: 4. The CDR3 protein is CASSFGDRGSDTQYF. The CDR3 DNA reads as TGTGCCAGCAGCTTTGGGGACAGGGGTTCAGATACGCAGTATTTT.

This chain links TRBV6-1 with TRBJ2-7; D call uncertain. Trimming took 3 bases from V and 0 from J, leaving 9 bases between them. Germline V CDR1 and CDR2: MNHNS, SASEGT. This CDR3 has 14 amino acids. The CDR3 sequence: CASSDPPNSYEQYF. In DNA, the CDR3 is TGTGCCAGCAGTGACCCCCCCAACTCCTACGAGCAGTACTTC.

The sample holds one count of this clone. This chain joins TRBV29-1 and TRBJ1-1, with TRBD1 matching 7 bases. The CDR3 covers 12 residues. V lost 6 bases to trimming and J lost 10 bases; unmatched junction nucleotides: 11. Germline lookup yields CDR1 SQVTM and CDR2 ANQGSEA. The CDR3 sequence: CSVVRQGLRAFF. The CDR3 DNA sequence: TGCAGCGTGGTCCGACAGGGTCTCAGAGCTTTCTTT.

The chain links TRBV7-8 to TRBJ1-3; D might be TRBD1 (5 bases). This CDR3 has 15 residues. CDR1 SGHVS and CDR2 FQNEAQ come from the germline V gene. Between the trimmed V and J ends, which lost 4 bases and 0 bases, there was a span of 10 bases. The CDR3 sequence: CASSSNRFSGNTIYF. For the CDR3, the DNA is TGTGCCAGCAGCTCCAACAGGTTCTCTGGAAACACCATATATTTT. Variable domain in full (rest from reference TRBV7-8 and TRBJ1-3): GAGVSQSPRYKVAKRGQDVALRCDPISGHVSLFWYQQALGQGPEFLTYFQNEAQLDKSGLPSDRFFAERPEGSVSTLKIQRTQQEDSAVYLCASSSNRFSGNTIYFGEGSWLTVV.

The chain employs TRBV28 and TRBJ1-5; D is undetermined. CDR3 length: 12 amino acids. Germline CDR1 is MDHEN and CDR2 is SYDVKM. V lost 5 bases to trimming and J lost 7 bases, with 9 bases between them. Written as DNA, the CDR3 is TGTGCCAGCAGTCCCTCTAGGCAGCCCCAGCATTTT. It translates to CASSPSRQPQHF.

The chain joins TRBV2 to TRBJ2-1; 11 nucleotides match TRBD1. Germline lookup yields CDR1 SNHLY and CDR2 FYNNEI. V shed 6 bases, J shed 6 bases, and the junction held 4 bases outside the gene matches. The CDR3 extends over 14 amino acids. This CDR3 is CASSGGQGGNEQFF. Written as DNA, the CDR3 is TGTGCCAGCAGCGGGGGACAGGGGGGCAATGAGCAGTTCTTC.

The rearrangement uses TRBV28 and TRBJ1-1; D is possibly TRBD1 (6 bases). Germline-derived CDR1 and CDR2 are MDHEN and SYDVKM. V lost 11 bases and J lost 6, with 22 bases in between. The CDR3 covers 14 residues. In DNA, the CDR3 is TGTGCCGCTAAGCCACCACAGGGAAAAGCTGAAGCTTTCTTT. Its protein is CAAKPPQGKAEAFF.

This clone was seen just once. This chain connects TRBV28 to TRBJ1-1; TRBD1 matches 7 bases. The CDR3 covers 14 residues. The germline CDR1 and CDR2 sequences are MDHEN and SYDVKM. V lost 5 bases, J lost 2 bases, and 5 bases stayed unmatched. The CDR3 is CASSTGAANTEAFF. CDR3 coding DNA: TGTGCCAGCAGTACAGGGGCCGCTAACACTGAAGCTTTCTTT.

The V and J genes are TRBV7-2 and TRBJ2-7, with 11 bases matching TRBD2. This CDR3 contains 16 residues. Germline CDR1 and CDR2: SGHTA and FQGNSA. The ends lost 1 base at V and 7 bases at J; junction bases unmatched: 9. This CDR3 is CASSLGVAGGLGEQYF. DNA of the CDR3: TGTGCCAGCAGCTTAGGGGTAGCGGGGGGGCTTGGAGAGCAGTACTTC.

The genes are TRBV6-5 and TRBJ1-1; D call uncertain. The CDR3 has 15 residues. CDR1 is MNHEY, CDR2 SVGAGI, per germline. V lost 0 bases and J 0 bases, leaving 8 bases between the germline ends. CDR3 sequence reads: CASSYSTRMNTEAFF. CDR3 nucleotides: TGTGCCAGCAGTTACTCGACACGGATGAACACTGAAGCTTTCTTT.

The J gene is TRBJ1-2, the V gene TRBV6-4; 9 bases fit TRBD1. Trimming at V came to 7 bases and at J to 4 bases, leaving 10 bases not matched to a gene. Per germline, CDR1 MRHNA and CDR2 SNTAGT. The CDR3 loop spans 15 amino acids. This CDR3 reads CASTPETGGGYGYTF. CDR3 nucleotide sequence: TGTGCCAGCACTCCGGAGACAGGGGGAGGCTATGGCTACACCTTC.

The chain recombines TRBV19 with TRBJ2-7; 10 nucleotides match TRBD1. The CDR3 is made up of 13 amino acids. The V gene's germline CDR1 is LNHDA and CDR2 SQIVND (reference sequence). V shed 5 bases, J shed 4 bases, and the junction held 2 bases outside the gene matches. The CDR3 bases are TGTGCCAGTAGTCCGGACAGGGGGTACGAGCAGTACTTC. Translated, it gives CASSPDRGYEQYF.

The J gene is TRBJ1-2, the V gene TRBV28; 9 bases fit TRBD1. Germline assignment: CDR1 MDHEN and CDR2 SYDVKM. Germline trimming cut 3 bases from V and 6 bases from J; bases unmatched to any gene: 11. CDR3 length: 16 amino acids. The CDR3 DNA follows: TGTGCCAGCAGTTTCGTCTCCTCGGACAGGGGAAATGGCTACACCTTC. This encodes CASSFVSSDRGNGYTF.

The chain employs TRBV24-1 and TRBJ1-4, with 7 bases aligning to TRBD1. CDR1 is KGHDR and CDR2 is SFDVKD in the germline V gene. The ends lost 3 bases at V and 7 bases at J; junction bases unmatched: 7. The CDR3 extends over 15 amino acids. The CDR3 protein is CATSDPTGAGEKLFF. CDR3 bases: TGTGCCACCAGTGATCCCACAGGGGCGGGTGAAAAACTGTTTTTT.

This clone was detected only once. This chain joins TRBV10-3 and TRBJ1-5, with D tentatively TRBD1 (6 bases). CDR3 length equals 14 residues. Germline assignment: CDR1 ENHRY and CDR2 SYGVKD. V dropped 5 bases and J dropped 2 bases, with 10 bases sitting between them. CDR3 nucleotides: TGTGCCATCAGTTCAGGGGCGGGCAATCAGCCCCAGCATTTT. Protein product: CAISSGAGNQPQHF.

Here the CDR3 reads CASGHASGNTIYF. In DNA, the CDR3 is TGTGCCAGCGGACATGCGTCTGGAAACACCATATATTTT. The V gene is TRBV6-5, the J gene TRBJ1-3, with a tentative D call TRBD1 (5 bases). The CDR3 loop spans 13 amino acids. V was trimmed by 8 bases and J by 1 base, leaving 9 bases between them. Germline loops: CDR1 MNHEY, CDR2 SVGAGI.

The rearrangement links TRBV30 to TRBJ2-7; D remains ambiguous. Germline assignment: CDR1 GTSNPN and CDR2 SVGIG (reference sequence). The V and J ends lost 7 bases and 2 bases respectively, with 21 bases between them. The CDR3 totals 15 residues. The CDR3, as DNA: TGTGCCTTCGATAATGGTGTCGCGCCGGCCTACGAGCAGTACTTC. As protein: CAFDNGVAPAYEQYF.

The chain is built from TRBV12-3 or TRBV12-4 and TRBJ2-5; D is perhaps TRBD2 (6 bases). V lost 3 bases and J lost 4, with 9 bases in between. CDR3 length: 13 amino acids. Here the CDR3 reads CASSFGRGETQYF. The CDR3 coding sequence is TGTGCCAGCAGTTTCGGGCGGGGAGAGACCCAGTACTTC.

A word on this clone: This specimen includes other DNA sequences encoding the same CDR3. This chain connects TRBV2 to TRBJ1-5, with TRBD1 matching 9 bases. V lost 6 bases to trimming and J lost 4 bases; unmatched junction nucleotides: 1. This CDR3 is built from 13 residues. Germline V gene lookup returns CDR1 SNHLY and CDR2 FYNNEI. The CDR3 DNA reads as TGTGCCAGCAGAGACAGGGGGAATCAGCCCCAGCATTTT. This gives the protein CASRDRGNQPQHF.

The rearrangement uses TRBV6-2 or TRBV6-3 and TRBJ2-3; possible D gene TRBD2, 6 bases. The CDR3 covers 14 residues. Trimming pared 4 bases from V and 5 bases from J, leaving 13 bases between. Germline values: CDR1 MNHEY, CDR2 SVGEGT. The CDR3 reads CASSLYGGIDTQYF. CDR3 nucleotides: TGTGCCAGCAGTTTATACGGGGGAATAGATACGCAGTATTTT.

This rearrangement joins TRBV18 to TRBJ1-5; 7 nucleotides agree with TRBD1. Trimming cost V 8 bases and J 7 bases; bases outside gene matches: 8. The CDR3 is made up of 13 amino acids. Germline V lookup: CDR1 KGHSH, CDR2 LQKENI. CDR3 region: CASGTAKAQPQHF. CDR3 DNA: TGTGCCAGCGGGACAGCAAAGGCCCAGCCCCAGCATTTT.

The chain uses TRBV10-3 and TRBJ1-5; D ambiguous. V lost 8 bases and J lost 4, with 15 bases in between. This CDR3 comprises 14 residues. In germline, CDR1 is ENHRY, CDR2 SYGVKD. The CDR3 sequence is CAIGRDGKNQPQHF. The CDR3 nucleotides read TGTGCCATCGGAAGAGACGGGAAGAATCAGCCCCAGCATTTT.

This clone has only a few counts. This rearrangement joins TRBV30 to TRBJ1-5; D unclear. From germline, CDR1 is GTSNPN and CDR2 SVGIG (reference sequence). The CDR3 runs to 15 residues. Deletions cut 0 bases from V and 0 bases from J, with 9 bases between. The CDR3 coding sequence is TGTGCCTGGAGTGTACTAGGGAATAGCAATCAGCCCCAGCATTTT. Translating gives CAWSVLGNSNQPQHF.